This T cell receptor beta chain came from a study of shared clonotypes between healthy human individuals. Overall study results and limits: Donors were few, which limited the genetic and exposure-history diversity represented.

Assay used: immunoSEQ multiplex PCR; TCRdb lists only in-frame clones, some missing. The table lists more than 550,000 clones, 90% to 95% of them singletons, with roughly 24% in the top ten. V lost 10 bases and J lost 3, with 24 bases in between. The CDR3 spans 16 residues. Germline assignment: CDR1 ENHRY and CDR2 SYGVKD. A remark on this clone: The target antigen is unknown.

Selected positively for CCR7 and CD45RO-negative, naive CD8 cells excluded terminally differentiated effector memory CD45RA+ cells. The clonotype was recovered from a man aged 30 to 39 in good health. The J gene is TRBJ1-1, the V gene TRBV10-3, with D perhaps matching TRBD1 (5 bases). Sequenced: naive CD8+ T cells sorted from blood. The CDR3 sequence: CATAGSQPRGDTEAFF. The DNA of the CDR3 is TGTGCCACCGCGGGGTCCCAGCCTCGGGGGGACACTGAAGCTTTCTTT.